The present T cell receptor beta chain was sequenced within a study of T cell repertoires in cytomegalovirus infection. The table lists this clonotype with many counts. TCRdb ran MiXCR on the reads and lists one entry per CDR3 protein. The sample lists some 400,000 distinct CDR3 sequences; over 15% were seen once. There are 10 residues in the CDR3. Trimming took 5 bases from V and 8 from J, leaving 6 bases between them. The sequence derives from a human donor in good health (CMV status not recorded). Some clones in this sample may be carry-over from other donors' samples. This sequence joins TRBV12-3 or TRBV12-4 and TRBJ1-1; unclear D gene. The sequenced material came from PBMCs. The CDR3 DNA reads as TGTGCCAGCAGTCGCGAGGAAGCTTTCTTT. It is translated as CASSREEAFF.